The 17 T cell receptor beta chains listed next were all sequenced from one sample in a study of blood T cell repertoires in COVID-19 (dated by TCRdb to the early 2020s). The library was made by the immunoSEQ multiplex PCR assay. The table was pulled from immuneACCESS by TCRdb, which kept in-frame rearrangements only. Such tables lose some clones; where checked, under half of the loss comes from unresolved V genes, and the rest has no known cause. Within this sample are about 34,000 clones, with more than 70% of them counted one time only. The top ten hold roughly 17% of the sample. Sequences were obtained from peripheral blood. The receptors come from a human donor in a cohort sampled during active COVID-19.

The CDR3 coding sequence is TGTGCCAGCAGAAGACAGGGGACCTCCTATAATTCACCCCTCCACTTT. It codes for CASRRQGTSYNSPLHF. The chain recombines TRBV27 with TRBJ1-6; 8 positions match TRBD1. Trimming at V came to 6 bases and at J to 0 bases, leaving 4 bases not matched to a gene. Germline CDR1 and CDR2: MNHEY and SMNVEV (reference sequence). This CDR3 comprises 16 residues.

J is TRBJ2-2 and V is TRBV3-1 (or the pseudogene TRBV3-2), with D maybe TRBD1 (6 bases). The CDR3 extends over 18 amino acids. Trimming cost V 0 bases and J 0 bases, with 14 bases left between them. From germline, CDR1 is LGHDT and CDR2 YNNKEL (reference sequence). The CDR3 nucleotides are TGTGCCAGCAGCCAAGATACGGTCGGGACAACGAACACCGGGGAGCTGTTTTTT. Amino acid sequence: CASSQDTVGTTNTGELFF.

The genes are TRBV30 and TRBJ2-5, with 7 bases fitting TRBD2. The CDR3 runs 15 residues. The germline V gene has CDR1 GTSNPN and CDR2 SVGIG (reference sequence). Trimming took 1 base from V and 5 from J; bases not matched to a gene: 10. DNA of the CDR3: TGTGCCTGGAGTGCGCTAGCGGACCCCGGGGAGACCCAGTACTTC. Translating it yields CAWSALADPGETQYF.

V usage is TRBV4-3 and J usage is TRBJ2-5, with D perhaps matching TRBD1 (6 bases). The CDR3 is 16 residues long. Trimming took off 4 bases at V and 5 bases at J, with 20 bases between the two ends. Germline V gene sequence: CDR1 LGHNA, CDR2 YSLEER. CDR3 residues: CASSPTADSKWETQYF. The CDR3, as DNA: TGCGCCAGCAGCCCAACTGCGGACAGTAAATGGGAGACCCAGTACTTC.

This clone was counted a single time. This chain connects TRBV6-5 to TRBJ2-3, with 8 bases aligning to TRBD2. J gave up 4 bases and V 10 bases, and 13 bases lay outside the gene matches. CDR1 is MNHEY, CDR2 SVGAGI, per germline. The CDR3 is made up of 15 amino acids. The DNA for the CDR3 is TGTGCCACCTACGATCGGGGGGGCTCTGCAGATACGCAGTATTTT. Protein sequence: CATYDRGGSADTQYF.

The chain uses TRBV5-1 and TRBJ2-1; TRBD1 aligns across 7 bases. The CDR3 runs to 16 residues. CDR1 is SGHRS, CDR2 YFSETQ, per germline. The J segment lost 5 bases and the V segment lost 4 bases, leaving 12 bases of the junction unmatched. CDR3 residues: CASSPGTAIQNNEQFF. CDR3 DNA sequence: TGCGCCAGCAGCCCCGGGACAGCCATCCAGAACAATGAGCAGTTCTTC.

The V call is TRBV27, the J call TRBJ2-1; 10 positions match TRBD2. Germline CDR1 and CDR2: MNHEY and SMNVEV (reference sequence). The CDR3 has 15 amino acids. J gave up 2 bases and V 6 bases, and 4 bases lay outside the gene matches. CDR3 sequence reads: CASRQTSGTYNEQFF. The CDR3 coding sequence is TGTGCCAGCAGACAAACTAGCGGGACCTACAATGAGCAGTTCTTC.

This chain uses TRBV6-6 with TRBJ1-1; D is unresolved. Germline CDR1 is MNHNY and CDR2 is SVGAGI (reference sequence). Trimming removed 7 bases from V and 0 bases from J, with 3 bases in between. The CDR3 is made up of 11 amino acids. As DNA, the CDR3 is TGTGCCAGCACAGTGAACACTGAAGCTTTCTTT. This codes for CASTVNTEAFF.

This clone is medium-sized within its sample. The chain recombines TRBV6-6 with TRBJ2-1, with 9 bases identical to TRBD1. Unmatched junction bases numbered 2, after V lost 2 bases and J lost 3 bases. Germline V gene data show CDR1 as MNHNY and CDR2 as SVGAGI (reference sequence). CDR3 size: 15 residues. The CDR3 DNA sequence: TGTGCCAGCAGTTACAACAGGGGGCGCTACAATGAGCAGTTCTTC. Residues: CASSYNRGRYNEQFF.

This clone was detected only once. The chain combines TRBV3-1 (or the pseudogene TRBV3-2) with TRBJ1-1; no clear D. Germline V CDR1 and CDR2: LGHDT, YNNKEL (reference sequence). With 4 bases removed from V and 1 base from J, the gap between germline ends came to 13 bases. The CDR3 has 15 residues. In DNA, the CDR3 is TGTGCCAGCAGCCTAGGACTCAGCCGGAACACTGAAGCTTTCTTT. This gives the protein CASSLGLSRNTEAFF.

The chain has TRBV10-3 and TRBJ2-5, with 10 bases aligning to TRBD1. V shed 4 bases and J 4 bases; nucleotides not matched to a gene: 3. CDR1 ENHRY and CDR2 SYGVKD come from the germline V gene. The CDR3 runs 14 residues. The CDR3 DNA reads TGTGCCATCAGTGGGGGACAGGGGACAGAGACCCAGTACTTC. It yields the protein CAISGGQGTETQYF.

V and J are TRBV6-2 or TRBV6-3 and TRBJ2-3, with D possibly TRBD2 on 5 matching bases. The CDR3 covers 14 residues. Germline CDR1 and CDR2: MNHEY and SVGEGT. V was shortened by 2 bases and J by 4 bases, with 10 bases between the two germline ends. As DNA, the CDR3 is TGTGCCAGCAGTTACCGGCTAGCTGCAGATACGCAGTATTTT. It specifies CASSYRLAADTQYF.

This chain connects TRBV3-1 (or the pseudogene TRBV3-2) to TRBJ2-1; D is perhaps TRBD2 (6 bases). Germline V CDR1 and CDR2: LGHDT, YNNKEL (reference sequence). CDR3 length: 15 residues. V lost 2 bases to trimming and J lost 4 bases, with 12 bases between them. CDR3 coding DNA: TGTGCCAGCAGCCAATTGCTCGGGGGTTACAATGAGCAGTTCTTC. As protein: CASSQLLGGYNEQFF.

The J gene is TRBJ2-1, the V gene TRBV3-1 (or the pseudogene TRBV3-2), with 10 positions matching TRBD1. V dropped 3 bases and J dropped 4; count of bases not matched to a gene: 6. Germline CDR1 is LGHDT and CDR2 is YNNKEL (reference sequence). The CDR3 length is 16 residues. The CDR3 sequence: CASSHWDRGLYNEQFF. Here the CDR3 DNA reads TGTGCCAGCAGCCATTGGGACAGGGGTTTGTACAATGAGCAGTTCTTC.

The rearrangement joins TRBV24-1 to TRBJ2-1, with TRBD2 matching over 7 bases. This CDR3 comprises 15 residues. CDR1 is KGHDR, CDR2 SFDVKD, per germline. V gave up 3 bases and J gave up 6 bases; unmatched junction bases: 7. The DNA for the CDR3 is TGTGCCACCAGTGATCCTCGGACTAGACGCAATGAGCAGTTCTTC. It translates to CATSDPRTRRNEQFF.

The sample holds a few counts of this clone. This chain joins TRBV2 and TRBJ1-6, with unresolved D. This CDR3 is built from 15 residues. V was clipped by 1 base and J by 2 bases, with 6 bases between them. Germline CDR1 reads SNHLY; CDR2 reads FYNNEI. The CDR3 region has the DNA TGTGCCAGCAGTGAAGGGCAGACCTATAATTCACCCCTCCACTTT. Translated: CASSEGQTYNSPLHF.

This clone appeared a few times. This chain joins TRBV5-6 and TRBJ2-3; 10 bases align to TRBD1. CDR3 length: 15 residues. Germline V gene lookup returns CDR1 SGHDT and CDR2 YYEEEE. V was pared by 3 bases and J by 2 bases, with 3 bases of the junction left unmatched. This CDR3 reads CASSYGTGATDTQYF. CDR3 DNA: TGTGCCAGCAGCTACGGGACAGGGGCCACAGATACGCAGTATTTT.